Sequencing of this TCR beta chain was carried out in a study of PD-L1 blockade in urothelial cancer (dated by TCRdb to 2016 to 2017). Notes on the research overall: Every patient began therapy in 2014 and was given atezolizumab 1,200 mg intravenously every 3 weeks. Twenty-five of 29 patients were identified as males with urothelial cancer of bladder origin, and a prior smoking history was reported by 18 of 29 patients. Patients had an ECOG performance status of 0 or 1 and had received between 0 and 3 prior chemotherapy regimens. Blood samples were analyzed 3 weeks after the start of treatment (second dose) and 6 weeks after the start of treatment. Blood samples gave a median of around 140,000 T cells and 88,000 or so unique TCRs, with a median clonality of about 0.078. An exploratory multi-omic analysis was conducted of the somatic, immune and clinical correlates of response to PD-L1 blockade with atezolizumab in urothelial cancer. Pretreatment tumor samples and matched peripheral blood, collected serially before and after atezolizumab treatment, underwent TCR sequencing. Durable clinical benefit meant progression-free survival longer than 6 months, and TCR features were also tested against progression-free and overall survival. Whole exome sequencing and RNA sequencing of pretreatment tumors were performed alongside TCR sequencing in the same patients. Durable clinical benefit was achieved by nine patients and was not achieved by 20 patients. Just over 28 patients had pretreatment blood TCR-seq, about 25 had at least one posttreatment blood collection, and about 25 had tumor TCR-seq. Here is what the overall study found, with its caveats: Improved progression-free and overall survival was found to be associated with pretreatment peripheral blood TCR clonality below the median. At 3 weeks after the start of treatment, tumor-associated TCR clones in peripheral blood had expanded more in patients with durable benefit (n of about 20, p = 0.022). Because of the small sample size (n = 29) and the many exploratory analyses performed, the results are intended to be regarded as hypothesis-generating.

A total of around 30 patients with locally advanced or metastatic urothelial carcinoma, treated at Memorial Sloan Kettering on a trial protocol, made up the cohort. Peripheral blood mononuclear cells were collected pretreatment and during treatment, with between 1 and 8 total time points per patient. The Qiagen DNeasy Blood extraction kit was used to purify genomic DNA from total PBMCs and from tumor samples. PBMCs were collected pretreatment and during treatment and were isolated and stored as previously described. Note on this clone: The clone's antigen remains unknown. The sample holds no much larger clone one base away, and base qualities are not on file.

From the germline V gene, CDR1 is SGDLS and CDR2 is YYNGEE. The CDR3 numbers 15 residues from cysteine through phenylalanine. This entry keeps only the CDR3 DNA: 45 bases, framed from base 1. V lost 0 bases and J lost 5 bases, and the count of bases not matched to a germline gene is 3. Each PCR received spiked-in synthetic TCR analog templates so that absolute template abundance could be estimated from read counts. The immunoSEQ assay used bias-controlled V and J gene primers to amplify TCRbeta CDR3 regions from genomic DNA. Sequencing of rearranged TCRbeta segments was performed at approximately 20X coverage. In the original analysis: Clustering was used to correct sequencing errors, and CDR3s were annotated against IMGT so that V, D and J genes could be assigned. Downstream analyses used only productive TCRbeta rearrangements and left out out-of-frame or stop-codon sequences. Clonality was calculated as one minus the Shannon entropy normalized by the log of the number of unique productive sequences. Clones differing between time points or between blood and tumor were identified using Fisher's exact test with Benjamini-Hochberg correction, with an adjusted p below 0.01 applied as the threshold. TCRdb holds this immuneACCESS table with in-frame rearrangements only. Some clones are missing; in checked studies, unresolved V genes explain under half, and the rest has no known cause. That table is the source of V, J and clone size, and D and trimming were worked out from the DNA. This sample is represented by about 30,000 clones; 75% to 90% of them were singletons. The ten largest clones capture roughly 3.8% of the sample.

Recombination connected TRBV9 to TRBJ2-1, with TRBD2 matching 9 junction bases. The sample consisted of PBMCs, taken around atezolizumab (anti-PD-L1) treatment. The clonotype comes from a man aged 50 to 59 with urothelial cancer. The CDR3 protein is CASSVGPSGDNEQFF. The DNA sequence reads TGTGCCAGCAGCGTAGGCCCTAGCGGGGACAATGAGCAGTTCTTC. Beyond the CDR3, the reference TRBV9 and TRBJ2-1 genes provide the residues; the full variable domain reads: DSGVTQTPKHLITATGQRVTLRCSPRSGDLSVYWYQQSLDQGLQFLIQYYNGEERAKGNILERFSAQQFPDLHSELNLSSLELGDSALYFCASSVGPSGDNEQFFGPGTRLTVL.